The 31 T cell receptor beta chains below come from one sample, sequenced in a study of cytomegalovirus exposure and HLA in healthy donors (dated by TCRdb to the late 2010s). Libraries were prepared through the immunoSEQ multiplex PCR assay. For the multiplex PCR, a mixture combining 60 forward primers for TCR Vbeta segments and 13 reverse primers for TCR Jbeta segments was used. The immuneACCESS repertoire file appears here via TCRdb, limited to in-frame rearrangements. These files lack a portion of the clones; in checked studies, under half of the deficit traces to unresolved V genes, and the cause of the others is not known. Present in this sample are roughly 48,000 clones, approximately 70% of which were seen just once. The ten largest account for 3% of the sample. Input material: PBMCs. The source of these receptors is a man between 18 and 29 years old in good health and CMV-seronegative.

The CDR3 sequence is CSVDSGMTTEAFF. The CDR3 coding sequence is TGCAGCGTTGATTCGGGGATGACCACTGAAGCTTTCTTT. V and J are TRBV29-1 and TRBJ1-1, with D uncertain. The length of the CDR3 is 13 residues. V was cut by 3 bases and J by 4 bases, with 12 bases left in between. Germline V gene lookup returns CDR1 SQVTM and CDR2 ANQGSEA.

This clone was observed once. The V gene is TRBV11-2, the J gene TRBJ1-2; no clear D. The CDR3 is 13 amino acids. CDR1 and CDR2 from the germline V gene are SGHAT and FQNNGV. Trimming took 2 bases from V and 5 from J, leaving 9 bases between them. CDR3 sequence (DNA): TGTGCCAGCAGCTTACGGGCGGGGTATGGCTACACCTTC. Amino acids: CASSLRAGYGYTF.

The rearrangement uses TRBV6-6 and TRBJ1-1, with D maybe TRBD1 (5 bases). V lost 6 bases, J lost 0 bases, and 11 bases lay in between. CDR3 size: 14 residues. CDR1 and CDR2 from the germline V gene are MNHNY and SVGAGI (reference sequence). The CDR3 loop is CASRPDRLNTEAFF. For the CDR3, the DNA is TGTGCCAGCAGGCCAGACAGATTGAACACTGAAGCTTTCTTT.

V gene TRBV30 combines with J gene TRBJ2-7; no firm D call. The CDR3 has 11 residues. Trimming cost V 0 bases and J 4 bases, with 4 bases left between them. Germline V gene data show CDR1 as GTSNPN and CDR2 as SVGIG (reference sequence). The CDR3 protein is CAWSVRYEQYF. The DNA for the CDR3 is TGTGCCTGGAGTGTACGGTACGAGCAGTACTTC.

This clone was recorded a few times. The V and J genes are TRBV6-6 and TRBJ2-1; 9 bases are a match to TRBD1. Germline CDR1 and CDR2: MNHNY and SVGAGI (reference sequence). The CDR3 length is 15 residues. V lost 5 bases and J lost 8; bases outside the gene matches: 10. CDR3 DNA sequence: TGTGCCAGCAGTAAAGTAGGACAGGGGATCGATGAGCAGTTCTTC. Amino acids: CASSKVGQGIDEQFF.

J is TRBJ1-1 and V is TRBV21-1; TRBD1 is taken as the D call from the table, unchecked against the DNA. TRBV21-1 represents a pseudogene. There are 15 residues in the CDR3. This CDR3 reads CASSKGEGPRGEAFF. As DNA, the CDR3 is TGTGCCAGCAGCAAAGGAGAAGGCCCCAGGGGTGAAGCTTTCTTT.

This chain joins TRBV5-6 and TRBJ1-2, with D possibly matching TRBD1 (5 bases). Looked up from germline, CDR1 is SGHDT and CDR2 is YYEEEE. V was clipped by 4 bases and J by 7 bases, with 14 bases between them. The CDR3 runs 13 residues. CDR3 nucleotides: TGTGCCAGCAGCCCCAGACAGTCCCCTGGCTACACCTTC. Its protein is CASSPRQSPGYTF.

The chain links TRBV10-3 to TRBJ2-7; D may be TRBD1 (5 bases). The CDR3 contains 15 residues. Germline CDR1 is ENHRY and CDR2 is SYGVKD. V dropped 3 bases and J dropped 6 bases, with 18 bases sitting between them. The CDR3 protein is CAISDPGQGFGEQYF. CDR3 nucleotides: TGTGCCATCAGTGATCCCGGGCAGGGATTTGGCGAGCAGTACTTC.

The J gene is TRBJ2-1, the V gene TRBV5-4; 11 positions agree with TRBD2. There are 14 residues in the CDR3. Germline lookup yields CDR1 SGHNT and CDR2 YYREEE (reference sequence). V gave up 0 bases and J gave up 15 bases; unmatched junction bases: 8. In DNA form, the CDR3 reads TGTGCCAGCAGCTTGGGTCTAGCGGGAGGATGGTCGTTCTTC. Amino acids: CASSLGLAGGWSFF.

For the CDR3, the DNA is TGTGCCAGCAGTTCATCGGGGAATCAGCCCCAGCATTTT. It codes for CASSSSGNQPQHF. The J gene is TRBJ1-5, the V gene TRBV2; D call uncertain. The CDR3 contains 13 residues. The germline V and J ends were trimmed by 5 bases and 4 bases, with 9 bases remaining between them. The V gene's germline CDR1 is SNHLY and CDR2 FYNNEI.

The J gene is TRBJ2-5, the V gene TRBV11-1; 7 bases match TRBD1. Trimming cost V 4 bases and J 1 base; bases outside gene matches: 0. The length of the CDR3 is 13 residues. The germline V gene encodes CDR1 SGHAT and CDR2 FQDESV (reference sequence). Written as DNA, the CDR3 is TGTGCCAGCAGCTGGGACAGCCAAGAGACCCAGTACTTC. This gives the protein CASSWDSQETQYF.

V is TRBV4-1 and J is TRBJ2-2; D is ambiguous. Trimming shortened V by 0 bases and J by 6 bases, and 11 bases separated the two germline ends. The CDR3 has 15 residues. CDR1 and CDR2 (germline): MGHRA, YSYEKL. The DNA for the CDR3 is TGCGCCAGCAGCCAAGATGACCGCGGAGCCGGGGAGCTGTTTTTT. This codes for CASSQDDRGAGELFF.

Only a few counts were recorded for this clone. In DNA form, the CDR3 reads TGTGCCAGCAGCCCAGCGGGAGAGGTGGCGGAGACCCAGTACTTC. Its protein is CASSPAGEVAETQYF. This chain joins TRBV5-4 and TRBJ2-5; 8 bases map to TRBD2. This CDR3 comprises 15 residues. From germline, CDR1 is SGHNT and CDR2 YYREEE (reference sequence). Trimming took 4 bases from V and 5 from J; bases not matched to a gene: 10.

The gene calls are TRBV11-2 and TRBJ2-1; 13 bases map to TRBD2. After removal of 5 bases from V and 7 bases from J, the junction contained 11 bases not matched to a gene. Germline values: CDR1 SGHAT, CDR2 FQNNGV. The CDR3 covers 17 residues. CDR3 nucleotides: TGTGCCAGCAGCCCCTGGACTAGCGGGAGAGATAATAATGAGCAGTTCTTC. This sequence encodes CASSPWTSGRDNNEQFF.

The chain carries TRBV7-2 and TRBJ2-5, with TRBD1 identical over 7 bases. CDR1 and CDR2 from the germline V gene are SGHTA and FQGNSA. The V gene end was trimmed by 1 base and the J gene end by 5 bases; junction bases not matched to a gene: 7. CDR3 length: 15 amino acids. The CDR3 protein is CASSLGAGQEETQYF. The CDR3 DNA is TGTGCCAGCAGCTTAGGGGCCGGACAGGAGGAGACCCAGTACTTC.

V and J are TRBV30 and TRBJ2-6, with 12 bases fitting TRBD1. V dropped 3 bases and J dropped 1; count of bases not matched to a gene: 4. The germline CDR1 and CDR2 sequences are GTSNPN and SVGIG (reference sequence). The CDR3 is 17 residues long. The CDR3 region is CAWRTGQGASGANVLTF. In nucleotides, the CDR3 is TGTGCCTGGAGAACGGGACAGGGGGCTTCTGGGGCCAACGTCCTGACTTTC.

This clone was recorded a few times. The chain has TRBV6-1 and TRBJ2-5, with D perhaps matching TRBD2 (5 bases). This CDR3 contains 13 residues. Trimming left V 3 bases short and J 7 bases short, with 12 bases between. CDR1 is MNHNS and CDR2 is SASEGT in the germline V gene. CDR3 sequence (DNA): TGTGCCAGCAGTGAGAAGTGGGAGTTGACCCAGTACTTC. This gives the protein CASSEKWELTQYF.

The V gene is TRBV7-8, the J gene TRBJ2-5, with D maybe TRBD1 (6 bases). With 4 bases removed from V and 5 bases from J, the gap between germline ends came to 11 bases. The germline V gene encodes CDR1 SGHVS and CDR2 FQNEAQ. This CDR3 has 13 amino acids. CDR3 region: CASSSTGRETQYF. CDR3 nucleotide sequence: TGTGCCAGCAGCTCGACAGGTCGGGAGACCCAGTACTTC.

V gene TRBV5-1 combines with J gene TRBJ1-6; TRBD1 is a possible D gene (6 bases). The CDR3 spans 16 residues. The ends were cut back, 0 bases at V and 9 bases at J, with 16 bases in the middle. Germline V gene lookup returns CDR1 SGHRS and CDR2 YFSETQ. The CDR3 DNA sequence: TGCGCCAGCAGCTTGGCCCCCCAGGGGCTGGGTTCACCCCTCCACTTT. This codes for CASSLAPQGLGSPLHF.

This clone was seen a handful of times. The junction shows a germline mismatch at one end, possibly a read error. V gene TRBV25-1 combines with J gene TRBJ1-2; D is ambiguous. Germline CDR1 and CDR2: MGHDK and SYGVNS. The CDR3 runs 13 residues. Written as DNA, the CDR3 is TGTGCCAGCGTGGGCAGAACCAACGATTTGTTGGACTTC. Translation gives CASVGRTNDLLDF.

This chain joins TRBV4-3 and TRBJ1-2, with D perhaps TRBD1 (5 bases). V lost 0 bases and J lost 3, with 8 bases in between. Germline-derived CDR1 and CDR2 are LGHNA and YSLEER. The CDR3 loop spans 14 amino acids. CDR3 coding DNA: TGCGCCAGCAGCCAAGATGGGGGGGACTATGGCTACACCTTC. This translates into CASSQDGGDYGYTF.

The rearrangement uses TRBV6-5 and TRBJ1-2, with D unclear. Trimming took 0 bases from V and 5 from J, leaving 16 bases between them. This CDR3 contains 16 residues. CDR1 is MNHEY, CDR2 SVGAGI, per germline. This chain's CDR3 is CASSYSEVSTLYGYTF. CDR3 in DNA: TGTGCCAGCAGTTACTCGGAGGTCAGCACATTATATGGCTACACCTTC.

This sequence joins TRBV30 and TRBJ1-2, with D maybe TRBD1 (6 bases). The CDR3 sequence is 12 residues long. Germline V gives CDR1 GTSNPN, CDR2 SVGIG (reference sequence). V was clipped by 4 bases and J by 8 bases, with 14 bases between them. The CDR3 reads CAWMGDKWGYTF. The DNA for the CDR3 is TGTGCCTGGATGGGGGACAAGTGGGGCTACACCTTC.

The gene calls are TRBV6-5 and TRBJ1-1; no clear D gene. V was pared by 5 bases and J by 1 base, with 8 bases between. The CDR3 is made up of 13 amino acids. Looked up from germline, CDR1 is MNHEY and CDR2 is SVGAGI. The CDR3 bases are TGTGCCAGCAGTCTGTTCCCGAACACTGAAGCTTTCTTT. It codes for CASSLFPNTEAFF.

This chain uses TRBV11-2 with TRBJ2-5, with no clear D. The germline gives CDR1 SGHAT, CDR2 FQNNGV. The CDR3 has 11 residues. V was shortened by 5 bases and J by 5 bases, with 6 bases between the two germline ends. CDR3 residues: CASSPEETQYF. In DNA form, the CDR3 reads TGTGCCAGCAGCCCGGAGGAGACCCAGTACTTC.

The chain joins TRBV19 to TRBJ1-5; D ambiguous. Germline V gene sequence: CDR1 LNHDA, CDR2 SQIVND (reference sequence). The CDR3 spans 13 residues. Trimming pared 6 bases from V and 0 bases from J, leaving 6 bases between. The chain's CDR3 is CASSTFSNQPQHF. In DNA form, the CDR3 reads TGTGCCAGTAGCACATTTAGCAATCAGCCCCAGCATTTT.

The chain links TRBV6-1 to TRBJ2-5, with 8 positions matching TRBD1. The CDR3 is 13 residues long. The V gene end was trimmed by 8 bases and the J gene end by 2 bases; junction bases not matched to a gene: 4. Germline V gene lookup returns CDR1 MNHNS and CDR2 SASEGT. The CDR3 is CASVRTGQETQYF. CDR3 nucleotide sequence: TGTGCCAGCGTCCGGACAGGGCAAGAGACCCAGTACTTC.

The CDR3 bases are TGTGCCAGCAGAAAACAGGGGGCCATCTTCGACGAGCAGTACTTC. It is translated as CASRKQGAIFDEQYF. The chain combines TRBV6-5 with TRBJ2-7; 9 bases align to TRBD1. With 6 bases clipped from V and 5 bases from J, the junction kept 11 bases outside the gene matches. Germline V CDR1 and CDR2: MNHEY, SVGAGI. This CDR3 spans 15 amino acids.

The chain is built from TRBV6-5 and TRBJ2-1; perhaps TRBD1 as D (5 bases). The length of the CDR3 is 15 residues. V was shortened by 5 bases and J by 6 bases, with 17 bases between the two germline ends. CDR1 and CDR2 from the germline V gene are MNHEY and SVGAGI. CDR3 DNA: TGTGCCAGCAGTATGGACATCGGCCTGTCCAATGAGCAGTTCTTC. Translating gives CASSMDIGLSNEQFF.

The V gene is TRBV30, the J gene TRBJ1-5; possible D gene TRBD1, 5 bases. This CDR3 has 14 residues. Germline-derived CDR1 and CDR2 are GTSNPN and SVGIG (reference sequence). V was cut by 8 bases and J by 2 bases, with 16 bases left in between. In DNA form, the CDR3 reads TGTGCCGGAGGGACGGACCCAGGCAATCAGCCCCAGCATTTT. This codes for CAGGTDPGNQPQHF.

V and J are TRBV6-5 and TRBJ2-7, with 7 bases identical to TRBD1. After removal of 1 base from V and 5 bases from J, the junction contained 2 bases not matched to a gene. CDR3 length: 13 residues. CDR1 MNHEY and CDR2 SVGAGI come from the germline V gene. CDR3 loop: CASSYWTGDEQYF. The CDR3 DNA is TGTGCCAGCAGTTACTGGACAGGAGACGAGCAGTACTTC.